A single sample is the source of the 22 T cell receptor beta chains below, sequenced in a study of technical replicates of blood from a handful of donors. Produced via immunoSEQ multiplex PCR; TCRdb's table is partial and in-frame only. This sample has approximately 75,000 clones, with approximately 97% found just once. Sequencing was performed on T cells isolated from PBMCs. These receptors were taken from a human donor in good health.

V is TRBV10-1 and J is TRBJ1-2; 8 bases align to TRBD1. The CDR3 totals 13 residues. V shed 4 bases and J 4 bases; nucleotides not matched to a gene: 2. CDR1 and CDR2 (germline): WNHNN, SYGVQD (reference sequence). CDR3 sequence reads: CASSGTGFYGYTF. CDR3 nucleotide sequence: TGCGCCAGCAGTGGGACAGGGTTCTATGGCTACACCTTC.

The chain recombines TRBV29-1 with TRBJ1-4; tentative D call: TRBD1 (6 bases). V was cut by 6 bases and J by 6 bases, with 17 bases left in between. The CDR3 length is 14 residues. CDR1 and CDR2 from the germline V gene are SQVTM and ANQGSEA. The CDR3 protein is CSVAPRGQYEKLFF. The DNA for the CDR3 is TGCAGCGTCGCACCTCGAGGACAGTATGAAAAACTGTTTTTT.

J is TRBJ1-2 and V is TRBV18, with D unclear. The CDR3 length is 15 residues. CDR1 and CDR2 from the germline V gene are KGHSH and LQKENI. V was pared by 3 bases and J by 2 bases, with 13 bases between. CDR3 coding DNA: TGTGCCAGCTCACCTTCGGAGATGCCAAACTATGGCTACACCTTC. Its translation is CASSPSEMPNYGYTF.

The chain combines TRBV30 with TRBJ2-5; D not resolved. With 2 bases removed from V and 4 bases from J, the gap between germline ends came to 11 bases. The germline gives CDR1 GTSNPN, CDR2 SVGIG (reference sequence). There are 13 residues in the CDR3. In nucleotides, the CDR3 is TGTGCCTGGAGTAAAGGTAACAGAGAGACCCAGTACTTC. It translates to CAWSKGNRETQYF.

The V call is TRBV7-9, the J call TRBJ2-1, with 8 bases that match TRBD2. J was trimmed by 7 bases and V by 5 bases; bases with no gene match: 7. CDR3 length: 14 amino acids. CDR1 SEHNR and CDR2 FQNEAQ come from the germline V gene (reference sequence). CDR3 amino acids: CASSELAVRNEQFF. The CDR3, as DNA: TGTGCCAGCAGCGAACTAGCGGTTAGAAATGAGCAGTTCTTC.

In DNA form, the CDR3 reads TGTGCCAGCAGCCTAAAGGAGACCCAGTACTTC. Its protein product is CASSLKETQYF. V usage is TRBV11-2 and J usage is TRBJ2-5, with D unclear. The length of the CDR3 is 11 residues. Germline CDR1 SGHAT, CDR2 FQNNGV. V lost 5 bases to trimming and J lost 5 bases, with 6 bases between them.

The rearrangement links TRBV9 to TRBJ2-5; D perhaps matches TRBD1 (6 bases). Germline-derived CDR1 and CDR2 are SGDLS and YYNGEE. CDR3 length: 15 amino acids. The V gene lost 4 bases and the J gene lost 5 bases, with 18 bases spanning the gap. As DNA, the CDR3 is TGTGCCAGCAGCCCCGAGGGGGAGAGGTGGGAGACCCAGTACTTC. It specifies CASSPEGERWETQYF.

The gene calls are TRBV9 and TRBJ1-1; the D gene is possibly TRBD1 (6 bases). Germline assignment: CDR1 SGDLS and CDR2 YYNGEE. The CDR3 consists of 14 residues. Trimming cost V 0 bases and J 1 base, with 7 bases left between them. The DNA for the CDR3 is TGTGCCAGCAGCGTAGGACAGGAGAACACTGAAGCTTTCTTT. Its translation is CASSVGQENTEAFF.

The chain has TRBV9 and TRBJ2-1; the match to TRBD2 covers 7 bases. Germline V gene data show CDR1 as SGDLS and CDR2 as YYNGEE. V shed 3 bases and J 1 base; nucleotides not matched to a gene: 10. This CDR3 contains 17 residues. The DNA for the CDR3 is TGTGCCAGCAGCGCATCCGAGGCTAGCGGATCCTACAATGAGCAGTTCTTC. The encoded protein is CASSASEASGSYNEQFF.

The chain combines TRBV30 with TRBJ2-3; perhaps TRBD1 as D (6 bases). Germline V gene lookup returns CDR1 GTSNPN and CDR2 SVGIG (reference sequence). V was clipped by 2 bases and J by 1 base, with 10 bases between them. CDR3 length equals 14 residues. CDR3 in amino acids: CAWSHRVGTDTQYF. DNA of the CDR3: TGTGCCTGGAGTCACAGGGTAGGCACAGATACGCAGTATTTT.

This clone occurred once. The rearrangement uses TRBV5-1 and TRBJ2-3, with 8 bases lining up with TRBD1. The trim removed 0 bases at V and 4 bases at J, leaving 10 bases unmatched. Germline V lookup: CDR1 SGHRS, CDR2 YFSETQ. The CDR3 runs to 17 residues. The CDR3 loop is CASSLGGPTGESDTQYF. The CDR3 DNA sequence: TGCGCCAGCAGCTTGGGGGGCCCGACAGGGGAATCAGATACGCAGTATTTT.

The chain recombines TRBV7-9 with TRBJ1-2; D is perhaps TRBD1 (6 bases). The CDR3 contains 13 residues. V lost 4 bases to trimming and J lost 6 bases, with 12 bases between them. Per the germline V gene, CDR1 is SEHNR and CDR2 is FQNEAQ (reference sequence). CDR3 region: CASSSSGEHGYTF. The CDR3 DNA reads TGTGCCAGCAGCTCCTCAGGGGAGCATGGCTACACCTTC.

The chain has TRBV18 and TRBJ1-4; TRBD1 matches at 10 bases. This CDR3 spans 17 amino acids. V dropped 3 bases and J dropped 1; count of bases not matched to a gene: 5. CDR1 and CDR2 (germline): KGHSH, LQKENI. The CDR3 coding sequence is TGTGCCAGCTCACCTCTAAGGACAGGGGGAACTAATGAAAAACTGTTTTTT. This encodes CASSPLRTGGTNEKLFF. Using reference TRBV18 and TRBJ1-4 for the parts outside the CDR3, the full variable domain is NAGVMQNPRHLVRRRGQEARLRCSPMKGHSHVYWYRQLPEEGLKFMVYLQKENIIDESGMPKERFSAEFPKEGPSILRIQQVVRGDSAAYFCASSPLRTGGTNEKLFFGSGTQLSVL.

The rearrangement uses TRBV28 and TRBJ2-1, with TRBD2 as a possible D gene (7 bases). Germline CDR1 and CDR2: MDHEN and SYDVKM. CDR3 length equals 17 residues. V was trimmed by 5 bases and J by 2 bases, leaving 19 bases between them. CDR3 sequence (DNA): TGTGCCAGCAGTCCCCCGGGGGCGGGAGAAGCCTACAATGAGCAGTTCTTC. It codes for CASSPPGAGEAYNEQFF.

The rearrangement links TRBV7-2 to TRBJ2-2; maybe TRBD2 (5 bases). CDR3 length: 14 residues. Per the germline V gene, CDR1 is SGHTA and CDR2 is FQGNSA. Trimming removed 5 bases from V and 4 bases from J, with 11 bases in between. CDR3 nucleotide sequence: TGTGCCAGCAGCCCCGGACTGGCCACCGGGGAGCTGTTTTTT. Its translation: CASSPGLATGELFF.

V and J are TRBV10-3 and TRBJ2-3, with 7 bases fitting TRBD2. Germline CDR1 reads ENHRY; CDR2 reads SYGVKD. CDR3 length equals 14 residues. The ends lost 10 bases at V and 2 bases at J; junction bases unmatched: 9. This CDR3 is CATSTSAATDTQYF. In nucleotides, the CDR3 is TGTGCCACTTCTACTAGCGCCGCCACAGATACGCAGTATTTT.

The chain uses TRBV5-1 and TRBJ2-7; 11 bases are a match to TRBD2. V dropped 4 bases and J dropped 2; count of bases not matched to a gene: 2. The CDR3 loop spans 14 amino acids. Per the germline V gene, CDR1 is SGHRS and CDR2 is YFSETQ. The CDR3 region is CASSVTSGTYEQYF. CDR3 DNA sequence: TGCGCCAGCAGCGTGACTAGCGGGACCTACGAGCAGTACTTC.

This chain uses TRBV28 with TRBJ1-2; D possibly corresponds to TRBD1 (6 bases). In germline, CDR1 is MDHEN, CDR2 SYDVKM. The CDR3 consists of 14 residues. V shed 6 bases and J shed 0 bases, with 11 bases lying between them. CDR3 nucleotides: TGTGCCAGCAGCCTAGGGGGTTCTAACTATGGCTACACCTTC. This gives the protein CASSLGGSNYGYTF.

V and J are TRBV4-2 and TRBJ1-3; D remains ambiguous. Germline CDR1 reads LGHNA; CDR2 reads YNFKEQ. This CDR3 spans 17 amino acids. Trimming took off 0 bases at V and 0 bases at J, with 12 bases between the two ends. The CDR3 spells CASSQDLQLISGNTIYF. The CDR3 DNA reads TGTGCCAGCAGCCAAGATCTACAGTTAATCTCTGGAAACACCATATATTTT.

The chain carries TRBV6-5 and TRBJ2-7; TRBD1 matches 8 bases. Trimming cost V 5 bases and J 5 bases; bases outside gene matches: 11. The germline CDR1 and CDR2 sequences are MNHEY and SVGAGI. The CDR3 covers 15 residues. DNA of the CDR3: TGTGCCAGCAGTGCGAGACAGGGGCCCCGGGACGAGCAGTACTTC. Translation gives CASSARQGPRDEQYF.

This chain uses TRBV4-2 with TRBJ1-2; 7 nucleotides match TRBD1. J lost 4 bases, V lost 0 bases, and 5 bases had no gene match. The germline gives CDR1 LGHNA, CDR2 YNFKEQ. CDR3 length: 15 residues. CDR3 nucleotide sequence: TGTGCCAGCAGCCAAGAGGGGTCAGGGGGCTATGGCTACACCTTC. This codes for CASSQEGSGGYGYTF.

The chain links TRBV7-9 to TRBJ2-1; 8 bases align to TRBD2. Germline assignment: CDR1 SEHNR and CDR2 FQNEAQ (reference sequence). The CDR3 extends over 16 amino acids. V was pared by 5 bases and J by 3 bases, with 9 bases of the junction left unmatched. CDR3 coding DNA: TGTGCCAGCAGCCCTATATTTAGCGGGAACTACAATGAGCAGTTCTTC. It yields the protein CASSPIFSGNYNEQFF.